This T cell receptor (beta chain) originates from a study of T cell responses to AZD1222 COVID-19 vaccine. CDR1 and CDR2 from the germline V gene are SGHRS and YFSETQ. The CDR3 covers 16 residues. V dropped 4 bases and J dropped 2; count of bases not matched to a gene: 7. Clones were sequenced by immunoSEQ multiplex PCR, and TCRdb holds only the in-frame ones, with some missing. The repertoire has roughly 150,000 clones, around 88% of them found once; the top ten carry 0.95% to 1.1%. The rearrangement uses TRBV5-1 and TRBJ2-1; TRBD1 matches 9 bases. This TCR was sampled from an adult who received the AZD1222 COVID-19 vaccine. This material consisted of peripheral blood, taken 28 days after the second AZD1222 dose. CDR3 protein: CASSPSWTGAYNEQFF. The DNA for the CDR3 is TGCGCCAGCAGCCCGAGTTGGACAGGGGCCTACAATGAGCAGTTCTTC.